One sample yielded the 2 T cell receptor beta chains listed below, sequenced in a study of blood T cell repertoires in COVID-19. The protocol was immunoSEQ multiplex PCR, while the TCRdb copy is restricted to in-frame clones and leaves out a portion. This table has approximately 170,000 clones, over 85% appearing once. The sample comprised peripheral blood. These TCRs come from a man aged 60-69 years with active or convalescent COVID-19.

The rearrangement joins TRBV5-1 to TRBJ1-1; D is undetermined. CDR1 and CDR2 (germline): SGHRS, YFSETQ. The CDR3 runs 14 residues. V was pared by 0 bases and J by 6 bases, with 12 bases between. The DNA of the CDR3 is TGCGCCAGCAGCTTGGTGGGCCGGTTTCCTGAAGCTTTCTTT. Translating it yields CASSLVGRFPEAFF. Full variable domain (missing parts from reference TRBV5-1 and TRBJ1-1): KAGVTQTPRYLIKTRGQQVTLSCSPISGHRSVSWYQQTPGQGLQFLFEYFSETQRNKGNFPGRFSGRQFSNSRSEMNVSTLELGDSALYLCASSLVGRFPEAFFGQGTRLTVV.

The V and J genes are TRBV10-1 and TRBJ2-3, with unresolved D. V dropped 3 bases and J dropped 3 bases, with 7 bases sitting between them. Per germline, CDR1 WNHNN and CDR2 SYGVQD (reference sequence). The CDR3 spans 13 residues. CDR3 coding DNA: TGCGCCAGCAGTGACGGCGGAACAGATACGCAGTATTTT. This sequence encodes CASSDGGTDTQYF.